This T cell receptor (beta chain) was retrieved from a study of blood T cell repertoires in COVID-19. Study context: Nucleic acid was either cDNA or gDNA, and it came from T cells, B-cell-depleted T cells, or PBMCs.

Deletions cut 4 bases from V and 1 base from J, with 25 bases between. The CDR3 contains 19 residues. In germline, CDR1 is SGHTA, CDR2 FQGTGA. Per the original methods: Amplifying reference gene primers gave estimates of nucleated cell counts. Sequencing used immunoSEQ multiplex PCR; TCRdb keeps in-frame clones, though not all of them. V, J and clone size reflect that table, while D and trimming were determined from the DNA. The data show more than 350,000 clones, about 89% seen once. V usage is TRBV7-3 and J usage is TRBJ1-1, with a tentative D call TRBD1 (6 bases). Specimen: peripheral blood. This clonotype was sampled from a woman aged 25 to 45 with COVID-19, enrolled during active disease. CDR3: CASSSTPLGGRRANTEAFF. DNA for the CDR3: TGTGCCAGCAGCTCGACCCCGTTGGGGGGGCGCCGGGCGAACACTGAAGCTTTCTTT. Supplemented by reference TRBV7-3 and TRBJ1-1, the full variable domain reads GAGVSQTPSNKVTEKGKYVELRCDPISGHTALYWYRQSLGQGPEFLIYFQGTGAADDSGLPNDRFFAVRPEGSVSTLKIQRTERGDSAVYLCASSSTPLGGRRANTEAFFGQGTRLTVV.